The T cell receptor (beta chain) described here comes from a study of T cells in Graves' hyperthyroidism and ophthalmopathy. The TCR beta CDR3 regions underwent amplification using RNA transcripts as the source. The HTBI primer set drove a first-round RT-PCR of the TCR CDR3. Each CDR3 protein is one row after TCRdb ran MiXCR on the multiplex PCR reads. The sample has around 280,000 distinct CDR3 sequences, about 13% seen once; the top ten hold roughly 7.9%. The germline V gene has CDR1 DFQATT and CDR2 SNEGSKA (reference sequence). This CDR3 has 15 residues. After removal of 0 bases from V and 8 bases from J, the junction contained 6 bases not matched to a gene. Exclusion of a patient resulted from uncontrolled infection, other autoimmune disease, pregnancy or lactation. Clinical symptoms, serum thyroxine, TRAb, thyroid ultrasound and orbital computed tomography informed diagnoses.

Sample: blood. The genes are TRBV20-1 and TRBJ1-6, with TRBD1 matching 8 bases. The receptor's source is a woman between 35 and 50 years old with Graves' hyperthyroidism. The CDR3 DNA follows: TGCAGTGCTAGAGATCGCGGGACAGGACATTCACCCCTCCACTTT. Protein product: CSARDRGTGHSPLHF.